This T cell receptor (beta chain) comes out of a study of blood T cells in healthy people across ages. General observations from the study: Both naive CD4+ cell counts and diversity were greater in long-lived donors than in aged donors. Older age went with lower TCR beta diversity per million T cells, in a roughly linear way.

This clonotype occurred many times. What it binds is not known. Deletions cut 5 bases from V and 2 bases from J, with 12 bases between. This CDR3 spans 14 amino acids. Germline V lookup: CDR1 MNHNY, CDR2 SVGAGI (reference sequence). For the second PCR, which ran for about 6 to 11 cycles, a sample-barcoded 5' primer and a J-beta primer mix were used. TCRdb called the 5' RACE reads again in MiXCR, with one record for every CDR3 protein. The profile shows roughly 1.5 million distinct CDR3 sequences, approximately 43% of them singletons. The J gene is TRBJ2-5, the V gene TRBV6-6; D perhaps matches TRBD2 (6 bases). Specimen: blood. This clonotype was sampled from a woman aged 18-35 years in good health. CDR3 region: CASSPGLPQETQYF. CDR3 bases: TGTGCCAGCAGTCCCGGACTACCTCAAGAGACCCAGTACTTC.